What follows is one T cell receptor beta chain and its context. A J-beta primer mix and a sample-barcoded 5' primer were used in a second PCR of about 6 to 12 cycles. TCRdb re-analysed the 5' RACE reads in MiXCR, keeping a single row per CDR3 protein. Here the sample spans fewer than 1,200,000 distinct CDR3 sequences, almost 25% being singletons. The sample belongs to a study of blood T cells in healthy people across ages. The CDR3 is 12 residues long. From germline, CDR1 is SGHDN and CDR2 FVKESK. V lost 4 bases, J lost 10 bases, and 14 bases lay in between. These same data were also listed under a study on T cells of mothers and their children. Per that study: Material was donated by three healthy Caucasian mothers and their six children.

The chain has TRBV14 and TRBJ2-7, with D possibly matching TRBD1 (6 bases). The TCR sequence derives from a girl under 10 years old in good health. Sequencing was carried out using blood. This chain's CDR3 is CASSPLPGHQYF. CDR3 sequence (DNA): TGTGCCAGCAGCCCCTTACCGGGACACCAGTACTTC. Supplemented by reference TRBV14 and TRBJ2-7, the full variable domain reads EAGVTQFPSHSVIEKGQTVTLRCDPISGHDNLYWYRRVMGKEIKFLLHFVKESKQDESGMPNNRFLAERTGGTYSTLKVQPAELEDSGVYFCASSPLPGHQYFGPGTRLTVT.